This TCR beta chain appears in the sequencing data of a study of CD8 T cells in Susac syndrome. The CDR3 runs 14 residues. V was clipped by 2 bases and J by 0 bases, with 8 bases between them. TCR beta sequencing covered blood CD8+ and CD4+ T cells. Both CD4+ and CD8+ T cells were negatively isolated, and TEMRA cells underwent FACS enrichment. Random hexamers were used to reverse transcribe the RNA input (about 0.5 to 1 ug). Multiplex immunoSEQ PCR targeted 54 Vbeta and 13 Jbeta TCR beta segments. TCRdb called the immunoSEQ multiplex PCR reads again in MiXCR, with one record for every CDR3 protein. The sample comprises around 200,000 distinct CDR3 sequences, 92% of which are singletons, and approximately 0.13% rests with the top ten.

The rearrangement links TRBV12-3 or TRBV12-4 to TRBJ2-7; maybe TRBD1 (5 bases). This sequence originates from a human donor with multiple sclerosis. The source material was CD8+ T cells from PBMCs. The CDR3 sequence: CASSLQGSSYEQYF. The CDR3 DNA follows: TGTGCCAGCAGTTTACAGGGTAGCTCCTACGAGCAGTACTTC.